This TCR beta chain was sequenced during a study of shared clonotypes between healthy human individuals. Ten or more counts support this clone. Replicate PCRs run on sorted subsets employed approximately 0.2 ug DNA, 25,000 to 35,000 T cell genomes. Assay: immunoSEQ multiplex PCR; the TCRdb copy retains only in-frame clones and omits some. The table includes 1,100,000 or so clones, 75% to 80% detected once. CDR1 and CDR2 from the germline V gene are SGHDT and YYEEEE. Trimming shortened V by 4 bases and J by 5 bases, and 11 bases separated the two germline ends. The CDR3 consists of 13 residues. The chain uses TRBV5-6 and TRBJ2-3; tentative D call: TRBD1 (6 bases). The TCR comes from a man aged 18 to 29 in good health. Some clones in this sample may be carry-over from other donors' samples. The specimen sequenced was memory CD4+ T cells from PBMCs. The subset is: CD45RA-negative fraction. The CDR3 loop is CASSKTGLDTQYF. The CDR3 nucleotides are TGTGCCAGCAGCAAAACAGGGTTAGATACGCAGTATTTT.